Below are 6 T cell receptor beta chains sequenced from a single sample in a study of beta chain features in type 1 diabetes (dated by TCRdb to 2016 to 2019). Paper-wide results and their limitations: A moderate but significant shortening of TCRB CDR3 length was observed in type 1 diabetes patients in all four CD4+ subsets.

No antigens are known for them. Libraries came from the immunoSEQ multiplex PCR assay. The High Capacity cDNA Reverse Transcription Kit was used to reverse transcribe all of the isolated RNA, meaning that expressed TCRB transcripts were what got sequenced. The clones in this table, taken by TCRdb from immuneACCESS, are in-frame only. Not every clone is retained; where verified, under half of the shortfall comes from an unresolved V gene, and the cause of the rest is unknown. The sample table holds roughly 260,000 clones, of which approximately 10% were seen once. Around 0.017% of the sample belongs to the ten largest clones. Sequencing used naive CD4+ T cells from blood. Per the publication, the cell subset or site label means: true naive CD4+ T cells. These TCRs come from a man between 25 and 39 years old with type 1 diabetes.

This clone was counted a few times. The rearrangement uses TRBV19 and TRBJ2-6; 11 bases agree with TRBD1. The CDR3 length is 19 residues. Germline V gives CDR1 LNHDA, CDR2 SQIVND (reference sequence). V lost 5 bases, J lost 3 bases, and 12 bases stayed unmatched. The CDR3 DNA reads as TGTGCCAGTAGTCGCAATCCCGGGACAGGGGGAAGTGGGGCCAACGTCCTGACTTTC. Translated, it gives CASSRNPGTGGSGANVLTF.

This clone was detected only a few times. The chain joins TRBV5-6 to TRBJ2-5; possibly TRBD1 for D (5 bases). CDR1 and CDR2 from the germline V gene are SGHDT and YYEEEE. The CDR3 sequence is 14 residues long. V lost 4 bases and J 5 bases, leaving 15 bases between the germline ends. In DNA, the CDR3 is TGTGCCAGCAGCCTCCAGGGTAGTTACGAGACCCAGTACTTC. Residues: CASSLQGSYETQYF.

This clone turned up a few times. The chain uses TRBV7-3 and TRBJ2-2; 7 nucleotides agree with TRBD1. There are 12 residues in the CDR3. V was pared by 0 bases and J by 13 bases, with 2 bases of the junction left unmatched. Germline V gene sequence: CDR1 SGHTA, CDR2 FQGTGA. CDR3 amino acids: CASSLTGGWLFF. The CDR3 DNA sequence: TGTGCCAGCAGCTTAACAGGGGGCTGGCTGTTTTTT.

The chain links TRBV7-9 to TRBJ2-3; weak D call: TRBD1 (6 bases). Trimming took 3 bases from V and 2 from J, leaving 9 bases between them. Germline V CDR1 and CDR2: SEHNR, FQNEAQ (reference sequence). The CDR3 loop spans 14 amino acids. The CDR3 spells CASSLGAYTDTQYF. CDR3 bases: TGTGCCAGCAGCTTGGGGGCCTACACAGATACGCAGTATTTT.

This clone was counted a few times. The chain couples TRBV5-6 to TRBJ1-1; TRBD1 is a possible D gene (5 bases). Germline V CDR1 and CDR2: SGHDT, YYEEEE. The CDR3 contains 14 residues. V was pared by 0 bases and J by 1 base, with 7 bases between. CDR3 region: CASSLAGGNTEAFF. CDR3 sequence (DNA): TGTGCCAGCAGCTTGGCCGGGGGGAACACTGAAGCTTTCTTT.

The chain recombines TRBV27 with TRBJ2-7; D possibly corresponds to TRBD2 (5 bases). V was trimmed by 3 bases and J by 3 bases, leaving 12 bases between them. The CDR3 length is 14 residues. Germline V gene lookup returns CDR1 MNHEY and CDR2 SMNVEV (reference sequence). The CDR3 sequence: CASSLGGFDYEQYF. The CDR3 DNA is TGTGCCAGCAGTTTGGGCGGGTTCGACTACGAGCAGTACTTC.